This T cell receptor (beta chain) was retrieved from a study of T cells in tuberculosis. Study summary: Sequenced TCRs come from CD1B-GMM tetramer-binding T cells.

Adolescents were screened for latent TB by skin test and IGRA. Each donor contributed 85,000 to 100,000 T cells on average, unsorted. The CDR3 spans 18 residues. This table comes from immunoSEQ multiplex PCR, and its TCRdb copy is limited to in-frame clones, with some not included. Of around 45,000 clones in the sample, 94% were seen once. The TCR was taken from a donor aged 10-29 years with latent tuberculosis or without tuberculosis infection. Some clones in this sample may be carry-over from other donors' samples. The V call is TRBV12-2, the J call TRBJ2-3; TRBD2 reflects the table's D call only, with no check against the DNA. TRBV12-2 is listed as a pseudogene. Sequencing input: PBMCs. In nucleotides, the CDR3 is TGTGCAAGTCGCCTACGATTCAGCGGGAGAAACGGCACAGATACGCAGTATTTT. It codes for CASRLRFSGRNGTDTQYF.